This T cell receptor (beta chain) originates from a study of PD-L1 blockade in urothelial cancer. Study-level background: Patients began atezolizumab, 1,200 mg intravenously every 3 weeks, at some point between 2013 and 2014. Analyzed time points were 3 weeks (second dose) and 6 weeks after therapy began. Findings and caveats of the study: Better survival was predicted by below-median pretreatment blood TCR clonality.

Described time point: pretreatment peripheral blood. V dropped 4 bases and J dropped 7; count of bases not matched to a gene: 10. This CDR3 contains 14 residues. Germline CDR1 reads SGHNT; CDR2 reads YYREEE (reference sequence). Each PCR contained spiked-in synthetic TCR analog templates. The repertoire was sequenced with immunoSEQ multiplex PCR; TCRdb's copy has only in-frame clones and lacks some. The sample includes 85,000 to 95,000 clones, roughly 90% of them seen just once. Turning to this clone: Its antigen is undetermined.

This TCR was recovered from a woman over 75 with urothelial cancer. The sample consisted of PBMCs, taken around atezolizumab (anti-PD-L1) treatment. The gene calls are TRBV5-4 and TRBJ1-2; 7 bases fit TRBD1. CDR3 residues: CASSEKQGTRGYTF. The CDR3 DNA reads as TGTGCCAGCAGCGAAAAACAGGGGACCCGTGGCTACACCTTC. Variable domain in full (rest from reference TRBV5-4 and TRBJ1-2): ETGVTQSPTHLIKTRGQQVTLRCSSQSGHNTVSWYQQALGQGPQFIFQYYREEENGRGNFPPRFSGLQFPNYSSELNVNALELDDSALYLCASSEKQGTRGYTFGSGTRLTVV.